One and the same sample provided the 20 T cell receptor beta chains below, sequenced in a study of OX40 agonist ivuxolimab in advanced cancers. Sequenced by immunoSEQ multiplex PCR; TCRdb stores in-frame clones only, minus some. Altogether tens of thousands of clones are present, 70% to 90% being singletons, with the ten largest covering approximately 0.33%. The starting material was CD4+ or CD8+ T cells sorted from blood, obtained in a trial of the OX40 agonist ivuxolimab. These receptors all stem from an adult with an advanced solid tumor such as melanoma, head and neck, liver or kidney cancer.

The CDR3 loop is CASSLSSVANYGYTF. The CDR3 nucleotides read TGCGCCAGCAGCCTCTCCTCGGTAGCCAACTATGGCTACACCTTC. The V and J genes are TRBV4-1 and TRBJ1-2; D remains ambiguous. The CDR3 loop spans 15 amino acids. Looked up from germline, CDR1 is MGHRA and CDR2 is YSYEKL. V lost 4 bases and J lost 2, with 14 bases in between.

The DNA of the CDR3 is TGTGCCAGCAGCCAATCATCCTGGGACAGGGATAGGTACGAGCAGTACTTC. Protein product: CASSQSSWDRDRYEQYF. The rearrangement joins TRBV16 to TRBJ2-7, with 9 nucleotides matching TRBD1. The V segment lost 0 bases and the J segment 4 bases; nucleotides outside the gene matches: 10. There are 17 residues in the CDR3. Germline CDR1 KGHSY, CDR2 FQNENV. Variable domain in full (rest from reference TRBV16 and TRBJ2-7): GEEVAQTPKHLVRGEGQKAKLYCAPIKGHSYVFWYQQVLKNEFKFLISFQNENVFDETGMPKERFSAKCLPNSPCSLEIQATKLEDSAVYFCASSQSSWDRDRYEQYFGPGTRLTVT.

This chain uses TRBV19 with TRBJ1-2; a possible D gene is TRBD1 (5 bases). The CDR3 is 13 residues long. Germline V gene lookup returns CDR1 LNHDA and CDR2 SQIVND (reference sequence). V lost 4 bases and J lost 8, with 14 bases in between. The CDR3 nucleotides read TGTGCCAGTAGTAGGACACGGACGGAGGGCTACACCTTC. It yields the protein CASSRTRTEGYTF.

The chain carries TRBV6-5 and TRBJ1-1, with 10 bases matching TRBD1. CDR1 and CDR2 from the germline V gene are MNHEY and SVGAGI. This CDR3 contains 13 residues. With V trimmed by 8 bases and J by 6 bases, 6 bases remained unmatched. CDR3 sequence reads: CASRGTGVPEAFF. The CDR3 nucleotides are TGTGCCAGCCGAGGGACAGGGGTTCCTGAAGCTTTCTTT.

V and J are TRBV19 and TRBJ1-2, with 7 bases matching TRBD1. The CDR3 runs to 20 residues. Germline V gives CDR1 LNHDA, CDR2 SQIVND (reference sequence). V gave up 6 bases and J gave up 5 bases; unmatched junction bases: 27. As DNA, the CDR3 is TGTGCCAGTAGAATGAGAAGCTCCGGGACAGCACTCGCCGCCGGTTATGGCTACACCTTC. As protein: CASRMRSSGTALAAGYGYTF.

The sample holds one count of this clone. V and J are TRBV11-2 and TRBJ1-4; D may be TRBD1 (5 bases). Germline V gives CDR1 SGHAT, CDR2 FQNNGV. The CDR3 sequence is 18 residues long. With 2 bases removed from V and 0 bases from J, the gap between germline ends came to 16 bases. The DNA of the CDR3 is TGTGCCAGCAGCTTACTTTCCCCCGGGACTTCAACTAATGAAAAACTGTTTTTT. Translated: CASSLLSPGTSTNEKLFF.

The V and J genes are TRBV5-8 and TRBJ1-1, with D perhaps matching TRBD1 (6 bases). Germline CDR1 SGHTS, CDR2 YDEGEE. The CDR3 spans 12 residues. The V gene lost 2 bases and the J gene lost 11 bases, with 13 bases spanning the gap. CDR3 nucleotides: TGTGCCAGCAGCTTAGTCACAGGGTACGCTTTCTTT. Its translation is CASSLVTGYAFF.

V is TRBV5-1 and J is TRBJ1-6; D uncertain. The CDR3 is 13 amino acids. Germline V lookup: CDR1 SGHRS, CDR2 YFSETQ. With 0 bases removed from V and 10 bases from J, the gap between germline ends came to 8 bases. The CDR3: CASSLGGGSPLHF. The CDR3, as DNA: TGCGCCAGCAGCTTGGGGGGTGGGTCACCCCTCCACTTT.

The sample holds one count of this clone. The gene calls are TRBV2 and TRBJ1-5, with D possibly matching TRBD1 (5 bases). V was trimmed by 10 bases and J by 3 bases, leaving 13 bases between them. CDR3 size: 13 residues. From germline, CDR1 is SNHLY and CDR2 FYNNEI. The CDR3: CATSGRDNQPQHF. CDR3 DNA sequence: TGTGCCACCTCCGGCAGGGACAATCAGCCCCAGCATTTT.

The CDR3 loop is CASIPRGEVGQPQHF. The CDR3 DNA reads as TGTGCCAGCATTCCCCGGGGGGAGGTAGGTCAGCCCCAGCATTTT. The chain links TRBV6-1 to TRBJ1-5, with D possibly matching TRBD1 (5 bases). The CDR3 loop spans 15 amino acids. The germline CDR1 and CDR2 sequences are MNHNS and SASEGT. Trimming removed 7 bases at V and 6 bases at J, with 19 bases between.

This chain links TRBV15 with TRBJ1-4; D is undetermined. Trimming left V 1 base short and J 5 bases short, with 14 bases between. The CDR3 loop spans 16 amino acids. Germline V lookup: CDR1 LNHNV, CDR2 YYDKDF (reference sequence). The CDR3 nucleotides read TGTGCCACCAGCAGAGGGAGCAGCAGTTTAAATGAAAAACTGTTTTTT. Its translation: CATSRGSSSLNEKLFF.

The chain uses TRBV6-4 and TRBJ2-6, with D possibly matching TRBD1 (7 bases). Germline CDR1 MRHNA, CDR2 SNTAGT. Trimming stripped 5 bases from V and 2 bases from J, with 19 bases between. The CDR3 runs to 18 residues. CDR3 DNA sequence: TGTGCCAGCAGTCTGGGGGGCAGGGGGATGACTGGGGCCAACGTCCTGACTTTC. Its translation is CASSLGGRGMTGANVLTF.

This clone has just a few counts. The J gene is TRBJ1-1, the V gene TRBV20-1, with D unresolved. V gave up 4 bases and J gave up 11 bases, with 5 bases separating them. The germline V gene encodes CDR1 DFQATT and CDR2 SNEGSKA (reference sequence). This CDR3 has 8 residues. The CDR3: CSAMNAFF. As DNA, the CDR3 is TGCAGTGCTATGAATGCTTTCTTT.

This chain uses TRBV19 with TRBJ1-5; TRBD1 is a possible D gene (6 bases). Deletions cut 4 bases from V and 7 bases from J, with 11 bases between. The V gene's germline CDR1 is LNHDA and CDR2 SQIVND (reference sequence). The CDR3 has 13 amino acids. CDR3 sequence: CASSRGGPQPQHF. CDR3 DNA sequence: TGTGCCAGTAGTAGGGGGGGGCCCCAGCCCCAGCATTTT.

The J gene is TRBJ2-2, the V gene TRBV5-1; no clear D. Germline CDR1 is SGHRS and CDR2 is YFSETQ. V lost 4 bases and J 1 base, leaving 11 bases between the germline ends. The CDR3 loop spans 15 amino acids. The CDR3 DNA sequence: TGCGCCAGCAGCCCCGACTCGTTGAACACCGGGGAGCTGTTTTTT. Residues: CASSPDSLNTGELFF.

This chain links TRBV7-3 with TRBJ1-5; TRBD1 matches at 7 bases. Looked up from germline, CDR1 is SGHTA and CDR2 is FQGTGA. J was trimmed by 4 bases and V by 1 base; bases with no gene match: 10. The length of the CDR3 is 17 residues. CDR3 in DNA: TGTGCCAGCAGCTTAAAACTCCTAAGGGGGCGAAATCAGCCCCAGCATTTT. The encoded protein is CASSLKLLRGRNQPQHF.

This chain uses TRBV6-5 with TRBJ2-7; 8 bases agree with TRBD1. The V gene end was trimmed by 8 bases and the J gene end by 6 bases; junction bases not matched to a gene: 6. The CDR3 length is 12 residues. Germline-derived CDR1 and CDR2 are MNHEY and SVGAGI. Here the CDR3 reads CASWTGRTEQYF. CDR3 sequence (DNA): TGTGCCAGCTGGACAGGGAGGACCGAGCAGTACTTC.

The V call is TRBV5-1, the J call TRBJ2-5, with D possibly being TRBD1 (6 bases). The germline CDR1 and CDR2 sequences are SGHRS and YFSETQ. Trimming removed 9 bases from V and 4 bases from J, with 19 bases in between. The CDR3 totals 14 residues. CDR3 coding DNA: TGCGCCAACAGTCCCCCACAGGGTCGAGAGACCCAGTACTTC. Translation: CANSPPQGRETQYF. The full variable domain, with the rest looked up from reference TRBV5-1 and TRBJ2-5, is KAGVTQTPRYLIKTRGQQVTLSCSPISGHRSVSWYQQTPGQGLQFLFEYFSETQRNKGNFPGRFSGRQFSNSRSEMNVSTLELGDSALYLCANSPPQGRETQYFGPGTRLLVL.

This chain connects TRBV4-1 to TRBJ2-5, with D perhaps TRBD2 (7 bases). The CDR3 consists of 18 residues. Germline V gives CDR1 MGHRA, CDR2 YSYEKL. Deletions cut 0 bases from V and 5 bases from J, with 22 bases between. For the CDR3, the DNA is TGCGCCAGCAGCCAAGAGGGGGGGCTTAGTACCGGTTGGGAGACCCAGTACTTC. Protein sequence: CASSQEGGLSTGWETQYF.

The V gene is TRBV30, the J gene TRBJ2-5, with 13 bases identical to TRBD2. V shed 4 bases, J shed 5 bases, and the junction held 10 bases outside the gene matches. The CDR3 has 16 amino acids. Germline values: CDR1 GTSNPN, CDR2 SVGIG (reference sequence). The chain's CDR3 is CAWTPGLAGRRETQYF. DNA of the CDR3: TGTGCCTGGACCCCGGGACTAGCGGGACGAAGGGAGACCCAGTACTTC. Looking up the rest from reference TRBV30 and TRBJ2-5 gives the full variable domain: SQTIHQWPATLVQPVGSPLSLECTVEGTSNPNLYWYRQAAGRGLQLLFYSVGIGQISSEVPQNLSASRPQDRQFILSSKKLLLSDSGFYLCAWTPGLAGRRETQYFGPGTRLLVL.